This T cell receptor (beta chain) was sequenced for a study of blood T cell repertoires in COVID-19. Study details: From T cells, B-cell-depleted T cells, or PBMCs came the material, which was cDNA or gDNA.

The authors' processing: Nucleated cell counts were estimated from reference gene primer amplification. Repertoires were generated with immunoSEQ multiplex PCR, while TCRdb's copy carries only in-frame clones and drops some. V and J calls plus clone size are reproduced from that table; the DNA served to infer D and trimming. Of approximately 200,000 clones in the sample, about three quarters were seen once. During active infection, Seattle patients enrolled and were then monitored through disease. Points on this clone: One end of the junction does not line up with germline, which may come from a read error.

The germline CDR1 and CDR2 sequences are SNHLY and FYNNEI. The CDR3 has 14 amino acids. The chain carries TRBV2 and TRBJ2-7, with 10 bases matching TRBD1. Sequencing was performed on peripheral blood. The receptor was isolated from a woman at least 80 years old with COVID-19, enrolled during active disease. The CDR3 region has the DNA TGTGCCAGCAGGGAAGGGACAGGGGCCTACGAGCAGTACTTC. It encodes CASREGTGAYEQYF.